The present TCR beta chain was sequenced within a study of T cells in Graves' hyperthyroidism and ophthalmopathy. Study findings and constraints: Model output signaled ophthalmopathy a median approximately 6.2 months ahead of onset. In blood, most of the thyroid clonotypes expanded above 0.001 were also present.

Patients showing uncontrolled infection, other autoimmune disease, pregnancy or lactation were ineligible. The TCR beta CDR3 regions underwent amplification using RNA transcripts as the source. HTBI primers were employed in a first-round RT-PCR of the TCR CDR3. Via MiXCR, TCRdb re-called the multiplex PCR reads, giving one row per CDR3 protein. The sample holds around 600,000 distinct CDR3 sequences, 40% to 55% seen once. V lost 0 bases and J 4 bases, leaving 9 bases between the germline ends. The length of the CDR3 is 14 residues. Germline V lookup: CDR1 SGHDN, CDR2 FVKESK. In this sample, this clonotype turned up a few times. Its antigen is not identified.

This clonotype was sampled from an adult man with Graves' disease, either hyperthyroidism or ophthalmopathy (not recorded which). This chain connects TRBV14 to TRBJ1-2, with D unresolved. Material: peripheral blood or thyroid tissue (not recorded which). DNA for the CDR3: TGTGCCAGCAGCCAAGATACGGGATTCTATGGCTACACCTTC. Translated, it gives CASSQDTGFYGYTF.